This T cell receptor beta chain was recovered during a study of T cell responses to AZD1222 COVID-19 vaccine. TCRdb keeps only in-frame clones here, not all; method: immunoSEQ multiplex PCR. The table shows about 130,000 clones, with 70% to 90% occurring only once. The CDR3 spans 13 residues. The V end lost 6 bases, the J end lost 10 bases, and 15 bases lay between the germline ends. V usage is TRBV12-3 or TRBV12-4 and J usage is TRBJ1-4; D is unclear. The clonotype comes from an adult who received the AZD1222 COVID-19 vaccine. This specimen was peripheral blood, taken 28 days after the second AZD1222 dose. The CDR3 region is CASSPTSLVKLFF. CDR3 coding DNA: TGTGCCAGCAGCCCAACCTCCCTGGTAAAACTGTTTTTT.